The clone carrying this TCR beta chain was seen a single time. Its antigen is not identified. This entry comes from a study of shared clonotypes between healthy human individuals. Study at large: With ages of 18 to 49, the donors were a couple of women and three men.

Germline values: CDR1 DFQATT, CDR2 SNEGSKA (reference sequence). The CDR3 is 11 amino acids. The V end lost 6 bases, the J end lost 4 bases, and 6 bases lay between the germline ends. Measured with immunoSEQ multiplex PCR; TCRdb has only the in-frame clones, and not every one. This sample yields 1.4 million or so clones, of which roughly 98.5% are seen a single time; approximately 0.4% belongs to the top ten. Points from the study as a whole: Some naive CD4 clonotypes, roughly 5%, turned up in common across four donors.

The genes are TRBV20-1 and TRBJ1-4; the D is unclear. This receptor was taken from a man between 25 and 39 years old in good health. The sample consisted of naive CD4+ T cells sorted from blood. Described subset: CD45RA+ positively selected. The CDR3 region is CSAQNNEKLFF. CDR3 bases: TGCAGTGCACAGAATAATGAAAAACTGTTTTTT.